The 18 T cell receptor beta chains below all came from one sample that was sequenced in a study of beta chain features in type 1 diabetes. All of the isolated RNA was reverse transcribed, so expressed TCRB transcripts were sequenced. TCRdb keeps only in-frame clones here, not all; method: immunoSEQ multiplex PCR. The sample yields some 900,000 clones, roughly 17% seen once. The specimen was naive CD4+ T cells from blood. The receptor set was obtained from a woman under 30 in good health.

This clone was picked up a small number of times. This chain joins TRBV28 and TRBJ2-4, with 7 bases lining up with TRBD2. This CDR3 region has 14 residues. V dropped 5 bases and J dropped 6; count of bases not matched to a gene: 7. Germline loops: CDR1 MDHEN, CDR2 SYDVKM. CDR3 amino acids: CASSPAGVRNIQYF. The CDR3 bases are TGTGCCAGCAGTCCCGCGGGGGTAAGAAACATTCAGTACTTC.

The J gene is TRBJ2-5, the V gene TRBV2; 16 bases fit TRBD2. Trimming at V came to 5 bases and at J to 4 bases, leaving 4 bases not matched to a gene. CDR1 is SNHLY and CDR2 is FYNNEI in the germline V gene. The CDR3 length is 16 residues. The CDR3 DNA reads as TGTGCCAGCAGTCGAGGGACTAGCGGGAGGGGAGAGACCCAGTACTTC. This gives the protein CASSRGTSGRGETQYF.

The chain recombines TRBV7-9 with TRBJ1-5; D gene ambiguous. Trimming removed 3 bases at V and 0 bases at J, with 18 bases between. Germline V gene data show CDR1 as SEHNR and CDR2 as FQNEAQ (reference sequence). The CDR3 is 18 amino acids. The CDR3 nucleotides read TGTGCCAGCAGCTTTTTCCTCGGTGATGCTAGTAGCAATCAGCCCCAGCATTTT. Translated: CASSFFLGDASSNQPQHF.

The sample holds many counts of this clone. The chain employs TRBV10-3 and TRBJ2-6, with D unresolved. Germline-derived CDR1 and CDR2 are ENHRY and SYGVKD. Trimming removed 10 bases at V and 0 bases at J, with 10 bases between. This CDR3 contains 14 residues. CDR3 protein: CATSAPSGANVLTF. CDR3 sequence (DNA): TGTGCCACCTCCGCCCCCTCTGGGGCCAACGTCCTGACTTTC.

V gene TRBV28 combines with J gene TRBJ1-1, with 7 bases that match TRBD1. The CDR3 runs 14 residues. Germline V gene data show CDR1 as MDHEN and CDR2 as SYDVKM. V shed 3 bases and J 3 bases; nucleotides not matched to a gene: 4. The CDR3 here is CASSFFRGHTEAFF. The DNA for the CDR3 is TGTGCCAGCAGTTTTTTTAGGGGGCACACTGAAGCTTTCTTT.

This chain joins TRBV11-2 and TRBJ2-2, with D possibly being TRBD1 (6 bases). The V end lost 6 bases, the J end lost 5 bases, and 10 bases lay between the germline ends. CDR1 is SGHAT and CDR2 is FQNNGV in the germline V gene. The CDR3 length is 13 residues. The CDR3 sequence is CASSKQGTGELFF. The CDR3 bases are TGTGCCAGCAGTAAACAGGGAACCGGGGAGCTGTTTTTT.

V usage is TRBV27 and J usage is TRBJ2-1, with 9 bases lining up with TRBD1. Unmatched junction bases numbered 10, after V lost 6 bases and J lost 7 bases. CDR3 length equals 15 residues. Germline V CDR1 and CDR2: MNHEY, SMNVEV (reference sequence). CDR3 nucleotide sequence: TGTGCCAGCAGACAAACGGGACAGGGAGTGAATGAGCAGTTCTTC. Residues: CASRQTGQGVNEQFF.

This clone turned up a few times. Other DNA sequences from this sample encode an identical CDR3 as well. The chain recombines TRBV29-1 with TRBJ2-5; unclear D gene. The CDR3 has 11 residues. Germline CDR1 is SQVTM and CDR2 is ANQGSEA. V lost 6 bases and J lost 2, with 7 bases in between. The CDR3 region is CSVRLQETQYF. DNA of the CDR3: TGCAGCGTAAGACTTCAAGAGACCCAGTACTTC.

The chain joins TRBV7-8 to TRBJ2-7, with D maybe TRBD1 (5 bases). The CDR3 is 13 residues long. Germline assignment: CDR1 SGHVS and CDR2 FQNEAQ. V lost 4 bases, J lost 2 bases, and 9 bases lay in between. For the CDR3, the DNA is TGTGCCAGCAGCTCTGACAGACCCTACGAGCAGTACTTC. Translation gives CASSSDRPYEQYF. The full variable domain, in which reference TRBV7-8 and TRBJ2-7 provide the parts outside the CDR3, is GAGVSQSPRYKVAKRGQDVALRCDPISGHVSLFWYQQALGQGPEFLTYFQNEAQLDKSGLPSDRFFAERPEGSVSTLKIQRTQQEDSAVYLCASSSDRPYEQYFGPGTRLTVT.

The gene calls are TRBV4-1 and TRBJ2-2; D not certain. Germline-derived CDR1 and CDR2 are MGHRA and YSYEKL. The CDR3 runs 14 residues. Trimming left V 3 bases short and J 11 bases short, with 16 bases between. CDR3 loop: CASSQPSPRIELFF. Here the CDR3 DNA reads TGCGCCAGCAGCCAGCCAAGCCCCCGGATAGAGCTGTTTTTT.

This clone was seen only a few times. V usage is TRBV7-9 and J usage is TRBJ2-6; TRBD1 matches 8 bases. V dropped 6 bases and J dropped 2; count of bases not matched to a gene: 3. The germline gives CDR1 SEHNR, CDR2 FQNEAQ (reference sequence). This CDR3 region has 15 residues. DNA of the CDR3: TGTGCCAGCAGTCAGACAGGGGCTGGGGCCAACGTCCTGACTTTC. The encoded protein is CASSQTGAGANVLTF.

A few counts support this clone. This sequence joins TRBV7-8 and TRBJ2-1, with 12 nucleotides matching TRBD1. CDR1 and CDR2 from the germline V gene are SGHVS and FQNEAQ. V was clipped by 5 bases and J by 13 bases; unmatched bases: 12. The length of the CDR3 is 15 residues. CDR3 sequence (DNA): TGTGCCAGCAGCCGACCGGGACAGGGGGCAACGAAACAGTTCTTC. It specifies CASSRPGQGATKQFF.

CDR3: CASSFGTEQAFF. CDR3 nucleotide sequence: TGTGCCAGCAGCTTCGGGACCGAACAAGCTTTCTTT. The chain employs TRBV7-9 and TRBJ1-1, with a tentative D call TRBD1 (5 bases). The V and J ends lost 3 bases and 9 bases respectively, with 11 bases between them. This CDR3 is 12 amino acids long. Germline loops: CDR1 SEHNR, CDR2 FQNEAQ (reference sequence).

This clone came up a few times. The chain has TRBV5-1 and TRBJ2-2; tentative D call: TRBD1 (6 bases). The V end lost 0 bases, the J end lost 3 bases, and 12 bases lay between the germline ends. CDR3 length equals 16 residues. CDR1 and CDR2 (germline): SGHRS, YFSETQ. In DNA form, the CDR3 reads TGCGCCAGCAGCTTGGCCCCGGCAGGGGACACCGGGGAGCTGTTTTTT. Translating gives CASSLAPAGDTGELFF.

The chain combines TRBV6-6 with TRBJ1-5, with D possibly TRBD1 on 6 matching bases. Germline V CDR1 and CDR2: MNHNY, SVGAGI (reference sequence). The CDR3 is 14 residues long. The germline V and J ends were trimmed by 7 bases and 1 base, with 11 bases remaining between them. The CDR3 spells CASIEGGSNQPQHF. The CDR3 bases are TGTGCCAGCATTGAGGGGGGAAGCAATCAGCCCCAGCATTTT.

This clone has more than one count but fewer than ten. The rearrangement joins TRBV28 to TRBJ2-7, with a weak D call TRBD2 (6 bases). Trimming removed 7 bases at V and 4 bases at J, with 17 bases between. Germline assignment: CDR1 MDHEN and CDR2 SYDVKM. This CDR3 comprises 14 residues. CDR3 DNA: TGTGCCAGCACTCCCCAGACTAGTGGTTACGAGCAGTACTTC. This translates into CASTPQTSGYEQYF.

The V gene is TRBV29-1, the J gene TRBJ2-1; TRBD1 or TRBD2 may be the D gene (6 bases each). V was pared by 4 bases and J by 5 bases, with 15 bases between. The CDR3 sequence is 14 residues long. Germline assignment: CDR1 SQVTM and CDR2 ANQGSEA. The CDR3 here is CSVGPGAINNEQFF. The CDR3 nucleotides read TGCAGCGTTGGACCGGGGGCGATCAACAATGAGCAGTTCTTC.

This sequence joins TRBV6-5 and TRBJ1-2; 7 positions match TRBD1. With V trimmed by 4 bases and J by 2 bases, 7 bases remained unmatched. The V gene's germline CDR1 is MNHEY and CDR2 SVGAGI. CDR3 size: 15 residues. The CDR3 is CASSSPTGANYGYTF. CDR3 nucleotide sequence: TGTGCCAGCAGTTCGCCTACAGGGGCGAACTATGGCTACACCTTC.